This T cell receptor beta chain was obtained from a study of glioma-infiltrating T cells after dendritic cell vaccination. Study conclusions and caveats: Only a small number of patients had complete blood and tumor samples. No direct clonality-survival link was found; a diverse polyclonal response may matter.

The primer mix had 60 V beta and 13 J beta primers. Libraries were prepared by immunoSEQ multiplex PCR; TCRdb keeps only in-frame clonotypes and omits some of them. The repertoire holds around 37,000 clones, with approximately 80% as singletons. The V gene end was trimmed by 0 bases and the J gene end by 1 base; junction bases not matched to a gene: 5. Germline V gene sequence: CDR1 SGHRS, CDR2 YFSETQ. This CDR3 comprises 16 residues. About this clone: Its specificity is not known.

Sequenced here: blood, sampled before dendritic cell vaccination. V is TRBV5-1 and J is TRBJ2-3, with 7 bases that match TRBD1. This receptor was obtained from a human donor with glioblastoma. The CDR3 loop reads CASSLGPTGGTDTQYF. CDR3 DNA: TGCGCCAGCAGCTTGGGACCCACAGGGGGCACAGATACGCAGTATTTT.